One and the same sample provided the 17 T cell receptor beta chains below, sequenced in a study of T-cell memory formation after mild COVID-19. TCRdb itself ran the 5' RACE reads through MiXCR, one entry per CDR3 protein. The table has tens of thousands of distinct CDR3 sequences, around 13% seen once. The sample consisted of PBMCs or a T cell subset sorted from them (not recorded which). Source of these receptors: a man in his late teens or twenties who had mild COVID-19 (a few samples of this study predate the infection). Cell type and time point are not known.

The chain employs TRBV12-2 and TRBJ2-1; TRBD1 is taken as the D call from the table, unchecked against the DNA. TRBV12-2 has pseudogene status. The CDR3 spans 15 residues. The DNA of the CDR3 is TGTGCAAGTCGCTTAGGGACAGGGGAGAGGAATGAGCAGTTCTTC. This codes for CASRLGTGERNEQFF.

This clonotype appeared a few times. J is TRBJ2-1 and V is TRBV24-1, with D perhaps TRBD2 (6 bases). This CDR3 contains 11 residues. Trimming shortened V by 9 bases and J by 9 bases, and 11 bases separated the two germline ends. Germline CDR1 reads KGHDR; CDR2 reads SFDVKD. In nucleotides, the CDR3 is TGTGCCACCCTTTTGGAGGGTGAGCAGTTCTTC. This sequence encodes CATLLEGEQFF.

For the CDR3, the DNA is TGTGCCAGCAGCTTAGCGGAAGGAACGCGGGAGACCCAGTACTTC. Its translation is CASSLAEGTRETQYF. This chain links TRBV7-9 with TRBJ2-5; no firm D call. CDR1 and CDR2 (germline): SEHNR, FQNEAQ (reference sequence). CDR3 length: 15 residues. V lost 0 bases, J lost 5 bases, and 13 bases lay in between.

CDR3 nucleotides: TGTGCCAGCAGAACCGGGTCTCCGAGCACCGGGGAGCTGTTTTTT. Its protein is CASRTGSPSTGELFF. The chain employs TRBV28 and TRBJ2-2, with D unresolved. CDR3 length: 15 residues. Germline V gene sequence: CDR1 MDHEN, CDR2 SYDVKM. V lost 6 bases to trimming and J lost 4 bases, with 15 bases between them.

The sample holds a few counts of this clonotype. The chain couples TRBV4-1 to TRBJ1-1; D perhaps matches TRBD1 (5 bases). V dropped 3 bases and J dropped 4 bases, with 12 bases sitting between them. The CDR3 covers 14 residues. Germline CDR1 reads MGHRA; CDR2 reads YSYEKL. The CDR3 sequence: CASSQSQGVTEAFF. Written as DNA, the CDR3 is TGCGCCAGCAGCCAGAGCCAGGGTGTCACTGAAGCTTTCTTT.

CDR3 sequence: CASSQVMAGGYNEQFF. The CDR3 bases are TGTGCCAGCAGCCAAGTAATGGCAGGGGGGTACAATGAGCAGTTCTTC. The chain uses TRBV4-2 and TRBJ2-1, with a possible D match to TRBD1 (7 bases). Germline CDR1 reads LGHNA; CDR2 reads YNFKEQ. V gave up 1 base and J gave up 4 bases, with 14 bases separating them. The CDR3 length is 16 residues.

V is TRBV14 and J is TRBJ2-5; D ambiguous. Trimming removed 1 base from V and 2 bases from J, with 11 bases in between. In germline, CDR1 is SGHDN, CDR2 FVKESK. The CDR3 sequence is 15 residues long. This CDR3 reads CASSQGPVVQETQYF. CDR3 sequence (DNA): TGTGCCAGCAGCCAAGGTCCAGTAGTACAAGAGACCCAGTACTTC. The entire variable domain, with the rest obtained from reference TRBV14 and TRBJ2-5, is as follows: EAGVTQFPSHSVIEKGQTVTLRCDPISGHDNLYWYRRVMGKEIKFLLHFVKESKQDESGMPNNRFLAERTGGTYSTLKVQPAELEDSGVYFCASSQGPVVQETQYFGPGTRLLVL.

The sample holds a few counts of this clonotype. The chain carries TRBV10-3 and TRBJ2-3; possibly TRBD2 for D (6 bases). The germline CDR1 and CDR2 sequences are ENHRY and SYGVKD. The CDR3 spans 13 residues. Trimming took 10 bases from V and 0 from J, leaving 11 bases between them. In DNA form, the CDR3 reads TGTGCCAGCTCGGGGGAAAGCACAGATACGCAGTATTTT. Protein sequence: CASSGESTDTQYF.

This clonotype was seen repeatedly, ten times or more. V is TRBV27 and J is TRBJ2-5; D is perhaps TRBD1 or TRBD2 (5 bases each). CDR3 length: 13 amino acids. The germline CDR1 and CDR2 sequences are MNHEY and SMNVEV (reference sequence). V was cut by 6 bases and J by 7 bases, with 15 bases left in between. In DNA form, the CDR3 reads TGTGCCAGCAGGGGGACCGCCGATATGACCCAGTACTTC. Amino acid sequence: CASRGTADMTQYF.

This clonotype was recorded a few times. The CDR3 is CASSHGNTEAFF. CDR3 coding DNA: TGTGCCAGCAGCCACGGGAACACTGAAGCTTTCTTT. The chain carries TRBV4-2 and TRBJ1-1; D remains unclear. The V and J ends lost 3 bases and 1 base respectively, with 3 bases between them. The CDR3 loop spans 12 amino acids. Germline CDR1 and CDR2: LGHNA and YNFKEQ.

There are a few counts of this clonotype. The chain employs TRBV4-3 and TRBJ1-2, with 7 bases that match TRBD1. The V gene's germline CDR1 is LGHNA and CDR2 YSLEER. CDR3 length: 12 amino acids. Trimming took 4 bases from V and 6 from J; bases not matched to a gene: 2. As DNA, the CDR3 is TGCGCCAGCAGCCGCGGACAGGATGGCTACACCTTC. Translating it yields CASSRGQDGYTF.

Only a few counts were recorded for this clonotype. The V gene is TRBV7-6, the J gene TRBJ2-7, with D maybe TRBD2 (5 bases). Trimming removed 5 bases from V and 4 bases from J, with 24 bases in between. CDR3 size: 17 residues. Germline V gene lookup returns CDR1 SGHVS and CDR2 FNYEAQ. The CDR3 DNA reads TGTGCCAGCAGCCCGAATGACGGTAGCGTTCAACATTACGAGCAGTACGTC. Translated, it gives CASSPNDGSVQHYEQYV.

The count of this clonotype is one. The chain combines TRBV11-2 with TRBJ2-1, with 8 bases matching TRBD2. V shed 4 bases and J 9 bases; nucleotides not matched to a gene: 8. The germline V gene has CDR1 SGHAT and CDR2 FQNNGV. CDR3 length equals 14 residues. In nucleotides, the CDR3 is TGTGCCAGCAGCTCCGGGACTAGTCCCGCTGAGCAGTTCTTC. It yields the protein CASSSGTSPAEQFF. The full variable domain, with the rest looked up from reference TRBV11-2 and TRBJ2-1, is EAGVAQSPRYKIIEKRQSVAFWCNPISGHATLYWYQQILGQGPKLLIQFQNNGVVDDSQLPKDRFSAERLKGVDSTLKIQPAKLEDSAVYLCASSSGTSPAEQFFGPGTRLTVL.

The V gene is TRBV2, the J gene TRBJ1-6, with D maybe TRBD1 (6 bases). The CDR3 has 14 residues. CDR1 and CDR2 (germline): SNHLY, FYNNEI. The ends were cut back, 7 bases at V and 9 bases at J, with 16 bases in the middle. In nucleotides, the CDR3 is TGTGCCAGCAAACGAACAGGGCCGGGTTCACCCCTCCACTTT. It specifies CASKRTGPGSPLHF.

The gene calls are TRBV4-1 and TRBJ1-2, with 7 bases matching TRBD1. The CDR3 runs 17 residues. The V gene's germline CDR1 is MGHRA and CDR2 YSYEKL. J was trimmed by 6 bases and V by 0 bases; bases with no gene match: 13. CDR3 in DNA: TGCGCCAGCAGCCAAGACGACAGGGAAACTATTCAAGATGGCTACACCTTC. It yields the protein CASSQDDRETIQDGYTF.

Ten or more counts support this clonotype. The chain joins TRBV6-2 or TRBV6-3 to TRBJ2-1, with 7 bases that match TRBD1. The germline V gene encodes CDR1 MNHEY and CDR2 SVGEGT. Losses at the gene ends were 4 bases for V and 2 bases for J; bases not matched to a gene: 5. CDR3 length: 15 amino acids. CDR3 in amino acids: CASSFRDRAYNEQFF. Here the CDR3 DNA reads TGTGCCAGCAGTTTCCGGGACAGAGCCTACAATGAGCAGTTCTTC.

This clonotype was counted ten times or more. The CDR3 sequence: CASSLVPEQFF. Written as DNA, the CDR3 is TGTGCCAGCAGCTTAGTGCCAGAGCAGTTCTTC. The chain couples TRBV7-9 to TRBJ2-1; D gene ambiguous. The CDR3 covers 11 residues. Germline-derived CDR1 and CDR2 are SEHNR and FQNEAQ (reference sequence). V was pared by 1 base and J by 10 bases, with 5 bases between.